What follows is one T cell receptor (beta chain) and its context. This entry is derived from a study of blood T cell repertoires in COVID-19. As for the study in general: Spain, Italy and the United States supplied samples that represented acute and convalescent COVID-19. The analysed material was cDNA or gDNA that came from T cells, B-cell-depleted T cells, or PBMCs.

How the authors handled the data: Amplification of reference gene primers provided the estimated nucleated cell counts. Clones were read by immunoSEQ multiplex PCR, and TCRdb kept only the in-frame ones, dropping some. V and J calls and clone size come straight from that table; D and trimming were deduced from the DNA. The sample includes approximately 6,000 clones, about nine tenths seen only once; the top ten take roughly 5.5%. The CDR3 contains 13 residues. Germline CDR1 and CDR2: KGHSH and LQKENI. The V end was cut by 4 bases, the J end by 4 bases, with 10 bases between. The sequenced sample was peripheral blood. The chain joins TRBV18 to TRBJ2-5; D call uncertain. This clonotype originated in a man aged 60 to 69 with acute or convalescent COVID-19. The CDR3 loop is CASSHRLGETQYF. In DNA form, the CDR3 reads TGTGCCAGCTCACACCGACTGGGAGAGACCCAGTACTTC.